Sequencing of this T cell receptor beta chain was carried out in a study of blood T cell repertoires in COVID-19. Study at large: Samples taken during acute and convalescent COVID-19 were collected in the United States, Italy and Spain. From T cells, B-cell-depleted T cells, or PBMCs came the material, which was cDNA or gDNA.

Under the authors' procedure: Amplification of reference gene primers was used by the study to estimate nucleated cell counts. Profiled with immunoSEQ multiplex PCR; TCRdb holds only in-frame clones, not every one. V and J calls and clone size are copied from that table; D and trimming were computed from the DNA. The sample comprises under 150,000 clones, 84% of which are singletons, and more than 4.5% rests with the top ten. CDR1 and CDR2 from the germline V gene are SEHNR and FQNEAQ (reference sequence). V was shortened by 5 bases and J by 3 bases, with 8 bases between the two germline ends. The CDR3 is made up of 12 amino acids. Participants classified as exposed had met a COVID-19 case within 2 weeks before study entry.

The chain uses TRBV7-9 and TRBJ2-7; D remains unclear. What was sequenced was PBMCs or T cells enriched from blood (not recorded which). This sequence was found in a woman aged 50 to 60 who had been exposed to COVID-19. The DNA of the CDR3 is TGTGCCAGCAGCCCCGCAGACTACGAGCAGTACTTC. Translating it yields CASSPADYEQYF.